This entry features one TCR beta chain sequence. These data are taken from a study of blood T cell repertoires in COVID-19. Study context: Samples taken during acute and convalescent COVID-19 were collected in the United States, Italy and Spain. T cells, B-cell-depleted T cells, or PBMCs provided the cDNA or gDNA that served as material.

Per germline, CDR1 MRHNA and CDR2 SNTAGT. V was clipped by 6 bases and J by 5 bases; unmatched bases: 9. The CDR3 has 15 amino acids. As processed by the authors: Counts of nucleated cells, estimated from reference gene primer amplification, were obtained. TCRdb's copy holds only in-frame clones and misses some; the assay was immunoSEQ multiplex PCR. D and trimming come from the DNA, and the V and J calls and clone size come from that table. The table shows under 500,000 clones, with around 89% occurring only once. The chain carries TRBV6-4 and TRBJ2-5; 10 bases agree with TRBD1. This clonotype was obtained from a woman in her twenties or thirties with acute or convalescent COVID-19. The sample comprised peripheral blood. This chain's CDR3 is CASSAGQGTSETQYF. DNA of the CDR3: TGTGCCAGCAGCGCGGGACAGGGGACGTCGGAGACCCAGTACTTC.